This T cell receptor (beta chain) derives from a study of OX40 agonist ivuxolimab in advanced cancers. Overall study: Clinicians treated patients with ivuxolimab, an agonistic anti-OX40 (CD134) antibody.

CDR1 and CDR2 (germline): MGHRA, YSYEKL. The CDR3 spans 19 residues. The ends lost 0 bases at V and 2 bases at J; junction bases unmatched: 9. Sequencing was performed with immunoSEQ multiplex PCR; in TCRdb, only in-frame clones are kept and a portion is missing. This table holds about 37,000 clones, approximately 82% found once. The sample in question was CD4+ or CD8+ T cells sorted from blood, obtained in a trial of the OX40 agonist ivuxolimab. The source is an adult with an advanced solid tumor such as melanoma, head and neck, liver or kidney cancer. The genes are TRBV4-1 and TRBJ2-3, with 12 bases fitting TRBD2. The CDR3 DNA sequence: TGCGCCAGCAGCCAAGATCGGCTAGCGGGGGGGCCTTCCACAGATACGCAGTATTTT. It translates to CASSQDRLAGGPSTDTQYF.